This T cell receptor beta chain was documented in a study of T cells in Graves' hyperthyroidism and ophthalmopathy. Study summary: Staff took peripheral blood when the initial diagnosis was made, before any treatment began. Study-wide results and caveats: The authors' 13 V-J model separated ophthalmopathy from stable hyperthyroidism.

With regard to this clonotype: Its antigen is undetermined.

Amplification targeted TCR beta CDR3 regions from RNA transcripts. The study used the HTBI primer set for a first-round RT-PCR of the TCR CDR3. TCRdb reprocessed the multiplex PCR reads via MiXCR and lists one record per CDR3 protein. This sample has a few hundred thousand distinct CDR3 sequences, with approximately 15% found just once. Looked up from germline, CDR1 is SGDLS and CDR2 is YYNGEE. CDR3 length: 13 amino acids. V lost 6 bases to trimming and J lost 6 bases, with 13 bases between them. Graves' hyperthyroidism without ophthalmopathy progression within 18 months was termed stable. For the diagnoses, clinical symptoms, serum thyroxine and TRAb, thyroid ultrasound and orbital computed tomography were used.

Sequenced sample: blood. The chain has TRBV9 and TRBJ1-3; a possible D gene is TRBD1 (5 bases). The clonotype originates from a woman in her late teens or twenties with Graves' hyperthyroidism. As DNA, the CDR3 is TGTGCCAGCACCAGGGAAAACGAAAACACCATATATTTT. It specifies CASTRENENTIYF.